These T cell receptor beta chains were read from a single sample in a study of blood T cell repertoires in COVID-19. Sequencing used immunoSEQ multiplex PCR; TCRdb keeps in-frame clones, though not all of them. The sample holds around 160,000 clones, roughly 90% seen once. Input material: peripheral blood. The source is a man aged 55 to 70 with active or convalescent COVID-19. CDR3s include the opening cysteine and the closing phenylalanine or tryptophan. The order of the fields is V gene, D gene, clone size, J gene, CDR3 protein, CDR3 DNA. A D gene is named only where the DNA matches it firmly. Clone size, where shown, is once, few, many, or a class for clones that have expanded.

V gene: TRBV7-2
D gene: -
clone size: -
J gene: TRBJ1-2
CDR3 protein: CASSWTSRPNYGYTF
CDR3 DNA: TGTGCCAGCAGCTGGACATCTAGGCCCAACTATGGCTACACCTTC

V gene: TRBV4-1
D gene: -
clone size: once
J gene: TRBJ2-3
CDR3 protein: CASSQDPPPGTQYF
CDR3 DNA: TGCGCCAGCAGCCAAGATCCTCCCCCAGGTACGCAGTATTTT

V gene: TRBV10-2
D gene: -
clone size: -
J gene: TRBJ1-2
CDR3 protein: CASMRQEDGYTF
CDR3 DNA: TGCGCCAGCATGAGACAGGAGGATGGCTACACCTTC

V gene: TRBV29-1
D gene: -
clone size: once
J gene: TRBJ2-3
CDR3 protein: CSVDWGGAFTDTQYF
CDR3 DNA: TGCAGCGTTGATTGGGGGGGCGCCTTCACAGATACGCAGTATTTT

V gene: TRBV6-5
D gene: -
clone size: -
J gene: TRBJ1-2
CDR3 protein: CASSWAGYGYTF
CDR3 DNA: TGTGCCAGCAGCTGGGCAGGCTATGGCTACACCTTC

V gene: TRBV2
D gene: TRBD1
clone size: once
J gene: TRBJ1-2
CDR3 protein: CASMDRGGYGYTF
CDR3 DNA: TGTGCCAGCATGGACAGGGGCGGTTATGGCTACACCTTC

V gene: TRBV25-1
D gene: -
clone size: -
J gene: TRBJ1-3
CDR3 protein: CASSRTRGSGNTIYF
CDR3 DNA: TGTGCCAGCAGTCGTACCCGAGGCTCTGGAAACACCATATATTTT

V gene: TRBV25-1
D gene: TRBD2
clone size: -
J gene: TRBJ2-1
CDR3 protein: CASSRPSGGNEQFF
CDR3 DNA: TGTGCCAGCAGTCGCCCTAGCGGGGGGAATGAGCAGTTCTTC

V gene: TRBV27
D gene: -
clone size: -
J gene: TRBJ1-2
CDR3 protein: CASSPVGGPYGYTF
CDR3 DNA: TGTGCCAGCAGTCCCGTGGGGGGTCCCTATGGCTACACCTTC

V gene: TRBV5-6
D gene: -
clone size: -
J gene: TRBJ1-3
CDR3 protein: CASSLGQGTGNTIYF
CDR3 DNA: TGTGCCAGCAGCTTGGGGCAGGGGACTGGAAACACCATATATTTT

V gene: TRBV30
D gene: -
clone size: -
J gene: TRBJ1-2
CDR3 protein: CAWSGANYGYTF
CDR3 DNA: TGTGCCTGGAGTGGAGCTAACTATGGCTACACCTTC

V gene: TRBV6-1
D gene: -
clone size: once
J gene: TRBJ1-1
CDR3 protein: CASSEQPGTEAFF
CDR3 DNA: TGTGCCAGCAGTGAACAGCCGGGCACTGAAGCTTTCTTT

V gene: TRBV9
D gene: TRBD1
clone size: -
J gene: TRBJ2-1
CDR3 protein: CASSAPHRGDEQFF
CDR3 DNA: TGTGCCAGCAGCGCACCGCACAGGGGAGATGAGCAGTTCTTC

V gene: TRBV2
D gene: TRBD1
clone size: -
J gene: TRBJ1-2
CDR3 protein: CASSLVPGQGAGGYTF
CDR3 DNA: TGTGCCAGCAGCCTCGTACCGGGACAGGGGGCCGGCGGCTACACCTTC

V gene: TRBV5-4
D gene: TRBD2
clone size: -
J gene: TRBJ2-7
CDR3 protein: CASSPRTSGSDEQYF
CDR3 DNA: TGTGCCAGCAGCCCGAGGACTAGCGGGAGCGACGAGCAGTACTTC

V gene: TRBV19
D gene: TRBD1
clone size: -
J gene: TRBJ1-4
CDR3 protein: CASTRQGRNEKLFF
CDR3 DNA: TGTGCCAGTACCAGACAGGGGCGTAATGAAAAACTGTTTTTT

V gene: TRBV5-8
D gene: TRBD1
clone size: -
J gene: TRBJ1-1
CDR3 protein: CASSLAGGRTEAFF
CDR3 DNA: TGTGCCAGCAGCTTGGCAGGGGGGAGGACTGAAGCTTTCTTT

V gene: TRBV6-1
D gene: TRBD1
clone size: -
J gene: TRBJ1-1
CDR3 protein: CASSDGTGDATEAFF
CDR3 DNA: TGTGCCAGCAGTGACGGTACAGGGGATGCCACTGAAGCTTTCTTT

V gene: TRBV4-2
D gene: -
clone size: -
J gene: TRBJ2-3
CDR3 protein: CASSRYGLSSTDTQYF
CDR3 DNA: TGTGCCAGCAGCCGCTACGGACTGTCTAGCACAGATACGCAGTATTTT

V gene: TRBV5-1
D gene: TRBD2
clone size: once
J gene: TRBJ2-3
CDR3 protein: CASSYPGASGASDTQYF
CDR3 DNA: TGCGCCAGCAGTTACCCCGGGGCTAGCGGGGCCTCAGATACGCAGTATTTT

V gene: TRBV6-5
D gene: TRBD2
clone size: -
J gene: TRBJ2-1
CDR3 protein: CASSLLAGGGDEQFF
CDR3 DNA: TGTGCCAGCAGTTTGCTAGCGGGGGGAGGGGATGAGCAGTTCTTC

V gene: TRBV2
D gene: -
clone size: once
J gene: TRBJ1-2
CDR3 protein: CASSDGGGYTF
CDR3 DNA: TGTGCCAGCAGTGACGGTGGTGGCTACACCTTC

V gene: TRBV11-2
D gene: TRBD1
clone size: -
J gene: TRBJ1-2
CDR3 protein: CASSTGQGAYGYTF
CDR3 DNA: TGTGCCAGCAGCACCGGACAGGGGGCCTATGGCTACACCTTC

V gene: TRBV12-3/TRBV12-4
D gene: -
clone size: -
J gene: TRBJ1-2
CDR3 protein: CASSPRLTNGYTF
CDR3 DNA: TGTGCCAGCAGTCCCCGCCTGACAAATGGCTACACCTTC

V gene: TRBV5-1
D gene: -
clone size: -
J gene: TRBJ1-2
CDR3 protein: CASSLDRTNYGYTF
CDR3 DNA: TGCGCCAGCAGCTTGGACAGAACTAACTATGGCTACACCTTC

V gene: TRBV7-9
D gene: TRBD1
clone size: -
J gene: TRBJ1-1
CDR3 protein: CASSLVYRGTEAFF
CDR3 DNA: TGTGCCAGCAGCTTAGTCTACAGGGGCACTGAAGCTTTCTTT

V gene: TRBV28
D gene: TRBD2
clone size: -
J gene: TRBJ2-7
CDR3 protein: CASSLLAGENDF
CDR3 DNA: TGTGCCAGCAGTTTACTAGCGGGAGAAAATGACTTC

V gene: TRBV21-1
D gene: -
clone size: once
J gene: TRBJ1-2
CDR3 protein: CASSKAPGGSSFPDGYTF
CDR3 DNA: TGTGCCAGCAGCAAAGCTCCAGGGGGTAGTTCTTTTCCCGATGGCTACACCTTC

V gene: TRBV7-2
D gene: TRBD1
clone size: -
J gene: TRBJ1-5
CDR3 protein: CASSLTGGQPQHF
CDR3 DNA: TGTGCCAGCAGCTTGACAGGGGGACAGCCCCAGCATTTT